This T cell receptor (beta chain) was captured by sequencing in a study of blood T cell repertoires in COVID-19. Germline lookup yields CDR1 LNHDA and CDR2 SQIVND (reference sequence). This CDR3 comprises 14 residues. V was clipped by 5 bases and J by 6 bases; unmatched bases: 4. Here immunoSEQ multiplex PCR was the method, and the copy in TCRdb shows in-frame clones only, minus some. The sample carries approximately 280,000 clones, about four fifths recorded once. In its sample, this clone was seen once. The chain couples TRBV19 to TRBJ2-1, with 10 nucleotides matching TRBD2. The receptor was derived from a man aged 35-49 years who had been exposed to COVID-19. The sample taken for sequencing was PBMCs or T cells enriched from blood (not recorded which). The CDR3 sequence is CASSSGLASNEQFF. In nucleotides, the CDR3 is TGTGCCAGTAGTTCGGGACTAGCGAGCAATGAGCAGTTCTTC. Based on the CDR3 plus reference TRBV19 and TRBJ2-1, the full variable domain is DGGITQSPKYLFRKEGQNVTLSCEQNLNHDAMYWYRQDPGQGLRLIYYSQIVNDFQKGDIAEGYSVSREKKESFPLTVTSAQKNPTAFYLCASSSGLASNEQFFGPGTRLTVL.